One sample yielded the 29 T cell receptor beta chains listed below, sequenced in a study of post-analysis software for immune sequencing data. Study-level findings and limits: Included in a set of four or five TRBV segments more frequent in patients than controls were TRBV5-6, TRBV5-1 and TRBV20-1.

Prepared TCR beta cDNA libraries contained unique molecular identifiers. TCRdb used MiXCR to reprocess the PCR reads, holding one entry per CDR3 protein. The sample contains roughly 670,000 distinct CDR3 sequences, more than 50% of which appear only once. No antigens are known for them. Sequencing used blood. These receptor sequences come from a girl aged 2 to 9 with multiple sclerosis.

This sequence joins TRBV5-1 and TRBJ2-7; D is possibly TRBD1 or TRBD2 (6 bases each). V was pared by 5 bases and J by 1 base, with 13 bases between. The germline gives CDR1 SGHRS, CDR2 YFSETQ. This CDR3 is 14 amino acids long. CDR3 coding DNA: TGCGCCAGCAGAGAGGGGGGTAATTCCTACGAGCAGTACTTC. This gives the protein CASREGGNSYEQYF.

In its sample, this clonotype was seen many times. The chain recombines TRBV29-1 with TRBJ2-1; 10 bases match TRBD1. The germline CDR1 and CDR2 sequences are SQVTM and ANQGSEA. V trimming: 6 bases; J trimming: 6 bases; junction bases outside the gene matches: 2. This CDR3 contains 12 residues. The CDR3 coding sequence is TGCAGCGTGGACAGGGGGGGCAATGAGCAGTTCTTC. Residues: CSVDRGGNEQFF.

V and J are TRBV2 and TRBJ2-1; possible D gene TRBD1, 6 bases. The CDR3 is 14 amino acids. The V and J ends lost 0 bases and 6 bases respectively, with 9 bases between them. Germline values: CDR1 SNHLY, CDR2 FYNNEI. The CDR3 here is CASSEASGVNEQFF. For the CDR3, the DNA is TGTGCCAGCAGTGAAGCATCAGGGGTCAATGAGCAGTTCTTC.

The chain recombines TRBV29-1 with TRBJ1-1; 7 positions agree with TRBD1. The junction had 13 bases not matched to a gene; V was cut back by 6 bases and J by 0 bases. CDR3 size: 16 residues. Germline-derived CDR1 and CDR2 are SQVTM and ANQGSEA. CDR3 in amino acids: CSVDLNRGWMNTEAFF. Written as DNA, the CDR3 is TGCAGCGTCGATCTTAACAGGGGTTGGATGAACACTGAAGCTTTCTTT.

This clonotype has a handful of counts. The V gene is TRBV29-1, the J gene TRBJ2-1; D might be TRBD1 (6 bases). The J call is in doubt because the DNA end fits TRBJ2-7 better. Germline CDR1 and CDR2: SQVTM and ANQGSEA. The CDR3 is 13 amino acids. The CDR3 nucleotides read TGCAGCGGTACACAGGGTTCCTACAATGAGCAGTACTTC. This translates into CSGTQGSYNEQYF.

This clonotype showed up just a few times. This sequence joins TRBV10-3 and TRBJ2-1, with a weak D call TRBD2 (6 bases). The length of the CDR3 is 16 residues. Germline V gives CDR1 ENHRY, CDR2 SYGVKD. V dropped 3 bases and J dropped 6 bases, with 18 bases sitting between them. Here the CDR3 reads CAISDWWGEDGNEQFF. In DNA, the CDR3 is TGTGCCATCAGTGATTGGTGGGGGGAGGATGGCAATGAGCAGTTCTTC.

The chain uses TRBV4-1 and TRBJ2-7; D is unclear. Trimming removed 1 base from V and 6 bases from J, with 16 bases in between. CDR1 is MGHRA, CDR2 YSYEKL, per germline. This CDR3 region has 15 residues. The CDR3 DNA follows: TGCGCCAGCAGCCAAGTAGGTACTCGGACGGGCGAGCAGTACTTC. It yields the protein CASSQVGTRTGEQYF.

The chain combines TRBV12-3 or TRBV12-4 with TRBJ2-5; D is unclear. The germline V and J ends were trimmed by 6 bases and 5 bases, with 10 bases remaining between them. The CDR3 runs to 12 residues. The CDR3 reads CASSRHAETQYF. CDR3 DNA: TGTGCCAGCAGCAGACATGCCGAGACCCAGTACTTC.

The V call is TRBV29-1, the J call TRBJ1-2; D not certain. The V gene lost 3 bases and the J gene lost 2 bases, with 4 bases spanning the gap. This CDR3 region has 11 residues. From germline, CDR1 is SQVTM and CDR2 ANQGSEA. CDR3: CSVEANYGYTF. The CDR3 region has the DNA TGCAGCGTTGAGGCGAACTATGGCTACACCTTC.

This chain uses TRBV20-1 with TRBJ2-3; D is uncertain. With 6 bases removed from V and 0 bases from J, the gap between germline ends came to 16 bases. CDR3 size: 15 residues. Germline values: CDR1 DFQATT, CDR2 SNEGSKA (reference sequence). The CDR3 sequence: CSARPRYSSTDTQYF. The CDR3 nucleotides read TGCAGTGCCCGGCCCAGATACTCTAGCACAGATACGCAGTATTTT.

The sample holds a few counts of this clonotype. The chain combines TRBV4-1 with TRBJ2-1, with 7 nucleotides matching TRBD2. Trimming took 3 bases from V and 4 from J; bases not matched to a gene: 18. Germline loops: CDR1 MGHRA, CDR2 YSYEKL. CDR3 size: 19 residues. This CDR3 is CASSHPRQGRGRGYNEQFF. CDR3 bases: TGCGCCAGCAGCCATCCTAGACAAGGGCGAGGGAGGGGTTACAATGAGCAGTTCTTC.

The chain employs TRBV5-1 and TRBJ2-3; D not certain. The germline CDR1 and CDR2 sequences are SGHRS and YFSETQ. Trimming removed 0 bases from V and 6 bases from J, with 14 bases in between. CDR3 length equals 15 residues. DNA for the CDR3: TGCGCCAGCAGCTTGGAGGGCCCAGAGTGGGATACGCAGTATTTT. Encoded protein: CASSLEGPEWDTQYF.

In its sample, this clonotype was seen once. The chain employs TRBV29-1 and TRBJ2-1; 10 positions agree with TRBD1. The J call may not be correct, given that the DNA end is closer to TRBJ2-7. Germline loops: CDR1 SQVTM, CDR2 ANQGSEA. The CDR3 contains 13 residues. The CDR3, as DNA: TGCAGCGTCGGGGGGGGGACAGGGGACGAGCAGTACTTC. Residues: CSVGGGTGDEQYF.

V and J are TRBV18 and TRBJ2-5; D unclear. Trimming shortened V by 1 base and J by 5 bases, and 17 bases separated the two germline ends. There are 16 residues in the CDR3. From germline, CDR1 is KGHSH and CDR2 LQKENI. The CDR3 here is CASSPQEPAQWETQYF. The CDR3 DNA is TGTGCCAGCTCACCACAAGAGCCGGCCCAATGGGAGACCCAGTACTTC. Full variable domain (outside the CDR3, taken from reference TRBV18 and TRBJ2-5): NAGVMQNPRHLVRRRGQEARLRCSPMKGHSHVYWYRQLPEEGLKFMVYLQKENIIDESGMPKERFSAEFPKEGPSILRIQQVVRGDSAAYFCASSPQEPAQWETQYFGPGTRLLVL.

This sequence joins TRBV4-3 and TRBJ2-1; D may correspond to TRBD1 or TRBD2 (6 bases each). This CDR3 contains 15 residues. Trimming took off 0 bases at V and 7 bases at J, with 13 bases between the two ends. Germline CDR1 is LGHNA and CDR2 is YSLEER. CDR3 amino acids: CASSQEAGGGNEQFF. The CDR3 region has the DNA TGCGCCAGCAGCCAAGAAGCCGGAGGGGGGAATGAGCAGTTCTTC.

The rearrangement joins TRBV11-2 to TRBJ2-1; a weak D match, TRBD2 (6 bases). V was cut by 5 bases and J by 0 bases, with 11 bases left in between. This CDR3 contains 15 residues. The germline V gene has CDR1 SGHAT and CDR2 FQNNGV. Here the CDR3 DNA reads TGTGCCAGCAGCCCGGTGGGGGGCTCCTACAATGAGCAGTTCTTC. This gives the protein CASSPVGGSYNEQFF.

The CDR3 DNA follows: TGCAGCGTCCGGGACAGGGGGATTAGGGAGACCCAGTACTTC. It translates to CSVRDRGIRETQYF. This chain connects TRBV29-1 to TRBJ2-5; the match to TRBD1 covers 11 bases. The CDR3 is 14 residues long. Germline V CDR1 and CDR2: SQVTM, ANQGSEA. V trimming: 6 bases; J trimming: 5 bases; junction bases outside the gene matches: 8.

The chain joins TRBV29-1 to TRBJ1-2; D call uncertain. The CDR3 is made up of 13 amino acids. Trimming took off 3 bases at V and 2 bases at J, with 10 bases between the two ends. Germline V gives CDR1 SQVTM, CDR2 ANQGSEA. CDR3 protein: CSVEELVNYGYTF. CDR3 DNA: TGCAGCGTTGAGGAATTAGTCAACTATGGCTACACCTTC.

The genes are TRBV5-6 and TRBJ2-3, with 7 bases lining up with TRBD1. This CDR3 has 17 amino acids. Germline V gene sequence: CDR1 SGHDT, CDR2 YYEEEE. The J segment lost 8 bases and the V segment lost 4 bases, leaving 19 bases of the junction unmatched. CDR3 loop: CASSQDGTVGTRSTQYF. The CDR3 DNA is TGTGCCAGCAGCCAGGATGGGACAGTTGGTACAAGAAGTACGCAGTATTTT. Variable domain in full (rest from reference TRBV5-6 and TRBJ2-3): DAGVTQSPTHLIKTRGQQVTLRCSPKSGHDTVSWYQQALGQGPQFIFQYYEEEERQRGNFPDRFSGHQFPNYSSELNVNALLLGDSALYLCASSQDGTVGTRSTQYFGPGTRLTVL.

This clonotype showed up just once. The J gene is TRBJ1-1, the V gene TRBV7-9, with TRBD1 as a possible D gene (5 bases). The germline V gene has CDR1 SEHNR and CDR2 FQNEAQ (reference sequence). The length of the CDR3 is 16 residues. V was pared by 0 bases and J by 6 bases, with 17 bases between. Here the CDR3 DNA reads TGTGCCAGCAGCTTAGCGTTACCAGGGTATAGGCCTGAAGCTTTCTTT. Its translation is CASSLALPGYRPEAFF.

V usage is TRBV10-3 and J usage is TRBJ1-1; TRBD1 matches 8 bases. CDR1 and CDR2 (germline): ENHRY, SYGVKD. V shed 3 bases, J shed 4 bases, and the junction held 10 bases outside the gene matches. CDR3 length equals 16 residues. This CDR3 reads CAISDSGTGLGTEAFF. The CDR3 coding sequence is TGTGCCATCAGTGATTCCGGGACAGGTCTGGGCACTGAAGCTTTCTTT.

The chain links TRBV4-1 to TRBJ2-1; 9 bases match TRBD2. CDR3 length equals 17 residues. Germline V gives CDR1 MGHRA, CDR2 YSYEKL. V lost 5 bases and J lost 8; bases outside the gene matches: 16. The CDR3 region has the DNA TGCGCCAGCAGCGGATGGGGAGGCGGGAGGGCCAGGTATGAGCAGTTCTTC. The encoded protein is CASSGWGGGRARYEQFF.

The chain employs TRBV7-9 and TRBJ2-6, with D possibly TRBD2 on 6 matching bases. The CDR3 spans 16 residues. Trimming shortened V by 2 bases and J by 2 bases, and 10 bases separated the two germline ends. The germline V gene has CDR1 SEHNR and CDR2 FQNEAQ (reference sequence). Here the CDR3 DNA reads TGTGCCAGCAGCTTACGGAGGGATACTGGGGCCAACGTCCTGACTTTC. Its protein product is CASSLRRDTGANVLTF.

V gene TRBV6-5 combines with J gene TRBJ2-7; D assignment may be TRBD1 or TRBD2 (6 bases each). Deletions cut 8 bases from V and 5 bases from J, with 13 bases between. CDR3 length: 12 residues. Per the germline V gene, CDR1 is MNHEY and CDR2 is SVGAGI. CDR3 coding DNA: TGTGCCAGCTCTGGAGGGGGTCACGAGCAGTACTTC. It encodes CASSGGGHEQYF.

This chain's CDR3 is CASSLEGIGYTEAFF. CDR3 sequence (DNA): TGTGCCAGCAGCCTCGAGGGAATCGGGTACACTGAAGCTTTCTTT. The V call is TRBV7-2, the J call TRBJ1-1; D gene uncertain. CDR3 size: 15 residues. V was clipped by 5 bases and J by 3 bases, with 16 bases between them. CDR1 and CDR2 from the germline V gene are SGHTA and FQGNSA.

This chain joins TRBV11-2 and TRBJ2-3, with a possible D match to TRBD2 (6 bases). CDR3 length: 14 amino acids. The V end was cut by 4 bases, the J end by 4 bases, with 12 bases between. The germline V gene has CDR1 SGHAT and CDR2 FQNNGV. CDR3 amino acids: CASSSGLLSDTQYF. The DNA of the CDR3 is TGTGCCAGCAGCTCGGGACTCCTATCAGATACGCAGTATTTT.

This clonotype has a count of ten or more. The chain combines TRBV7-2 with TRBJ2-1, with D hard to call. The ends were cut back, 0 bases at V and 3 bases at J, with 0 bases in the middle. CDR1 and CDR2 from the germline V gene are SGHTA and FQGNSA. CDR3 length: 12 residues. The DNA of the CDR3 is TGTGCCAGCAGCTTAGCCTACAATGAGCAGTTCTTC. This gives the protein CASSLAYNEQFF. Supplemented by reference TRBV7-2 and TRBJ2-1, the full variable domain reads GAGVSQSPSNKVTEKGKDVELRCDPISGHTALYWYRQSLGQGLEFLIYFQGNSAPDKSGLPSDRFSAERTGGSVSTLTIQRTQQEDSAVYLCASSLAYNEQFFGPGTRLTVL.

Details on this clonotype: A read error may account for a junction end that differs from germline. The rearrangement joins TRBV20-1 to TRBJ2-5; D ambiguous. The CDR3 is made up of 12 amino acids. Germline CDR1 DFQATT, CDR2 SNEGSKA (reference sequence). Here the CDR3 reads CRASWNQETQYF. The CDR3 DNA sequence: TGCAGGGCTAGTTGGAACCAAGAGACCCAGTACTTC.

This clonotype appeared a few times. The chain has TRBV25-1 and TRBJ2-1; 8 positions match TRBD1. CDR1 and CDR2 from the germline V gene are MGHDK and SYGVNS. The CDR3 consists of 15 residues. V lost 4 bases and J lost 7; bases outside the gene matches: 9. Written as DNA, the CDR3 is TGTGCCAGCAGTGGAGCTCAGGGGGCTAGGAATGAGCAGTTCTTC. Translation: CASSGAQGARNEQFF.